This T cell receptor (beta chain) derives from a study of PD-1 blockade in classical Hodgkin lymphoma. With respect to this clone: Its antigen is as yet unknown.

Study conclusions and caveats: Before treatment, complete responders showed about the same diversity as newly diagnosed patients.

Repertoires were generated with immunoSEQ multiplex PCR, while TCRdb's copy carries only in-frame clones and drops some. The repertoire includes about 13,000 clones, about 90% of them detected once, and 20% sits in the top ten. Relapse was seen in all patients after autologous stem cell transplantation, and brentuximab vedotin exposure was variable. The sequence derives from a human donor with classical Hodgkin lymphoma. The sequencing used peripheral blood mononuclear cells (PBMCs), collected at baseline.

CDR3 nucleotides: TGCGCCAGCAGCTTCCCAGCCTATGCTTCCACCGGGGAGCTGTTTTTT. This sequence encodes CASSFPAYASTGELFF. The chain uses TRBV5-1 and TRBJ2-2; D gene unclear. This CDR3 spans 16 amino acids. The V gene lost 2 bases and the J gene lost 4 bases, with 15 bases spanning the gap. CDR1 and CDR2 from the germline V gene are SGHRS and YFSETQ.